This TCR beta chain is drawn from a study of control samples from healthy donors and cancer patients (TCRdb year 2020). At the junction V is shortened by 1 base and J by 1 base, with 10 bases in between. Its CDR3 holds 15 amino acids, cysteine through phenylalanine. The CDR3 DNA has 45 bases and is translated from base 1. From a lookup of the germline V gene, CDR1 and CDR2 are SGHTA and FQGNSA. The library relied on the immunoSEQ multiplex PCR assay. Held by TCRdb, this immuneACCESS table contains in-frame sequences only and omits some clones. Under half of the omission traces to an unresolved V gene where checked; the cause of the rest is unknown. The sample data list about 40,000 clones, and 80% to 95% of these were observed just once. Less than 4.5% of the sample is held by the ten biggest clonotypes. Turning to this clone: The antigen it recognizes is unknown. No much larger clone is present one base from it, and per-base qualities are unavailable.

The specimen sequenced was blood. This TCR came from a woman aged 45-65 years in good health. The chain joins TRBV7-2 to TRBJ1-1; no D gene is confidently identified. The CDR3 protein is CASSLEVVRNTEAFF. The nucleotide sequence is given as TGTGCCAGCAGCTTAGAAGTGGTAAGGAACACTGAAGCTTTCTTT.